The 29 T cell receptor beta chains given below trace back to one sample, sequenced in a study of cytomegalovirus exposure and HLA in healthy donors. TCRdb keeps only in-frame clones here, not all; method: immunoSEQ multiplex PCR. The sample lists over 150,000 clones, approximately 89% seen once, with 4% to 5% in the top ten. The sample consisted of PBMCs. These receptors were taken from a man aged 18 to 29 in good health and CMV-seropositive.

The rearrangement links TRBV20-1 to TRBJ2-5; 7 bases match TRBD2. CDR3 length equals 11 residues. The J segment lost 7 bases and the V segment lost 6 bases, leaving 5 bases of the junction unmatched. CDR1 DFQATT and CDR2 SNEGSKA come from the germline V gene (reference sequence). The CDR3 DNA reads TGCAGTGCCACCTGGGGGGGGACCCAGTACTTC. It yields the protein CSATWGGTQYF.

The chain couples TRBV19 to TRBJ1-5; D remains ambiguous. Trimming shortened V by 2 bases and J by 10 bases, and 12 bases separated the two germline ends. Germline loops: CDR1 LNHDA, CDR2 SQIVND (reference sequence). CDR3 length: 13 amino acids. The CDR3 spells CASSIMGVGPQHF. In nucleotides, the CDR3 is TGTGCCAGTAGTATAATGGGAGTGGGCCCCCAGCATTTT.

The J gene is TRBJ2-5, the V gene TRBV25-1; D is ambiguous. Germline V CDR1 and CDR2: MGHDK, SYGVNS. This CDR3 comprises 12 residues. The V gene lost 1 base and the J gene lost 7 bases, with 7 bases spanning the gap. The CDR3 bases are TGTGCCAGCAGTGAATTGGCAGGGACCCAGTACTTC. It codes for CASSELAGTQYF.

The rearrangement joins TRBV11-3 to TRBJ2-1, with a possible D match to TRBD2 (6 bases). Trimming pared 5 bases from V and 1 base from J, leaving 21 bases between. This CDR3 is built from 18 residues. Germline CDR1 reads SGHNT; CDR2 reads YENEEA. The CDR3 region has the DNA TGTGCCAGCAGCACACCGTGGAGGGCCTCCAATTCCTACAATGAGCAGTTCTTC. Its translation is CASSTPWRASNSYNEQFF. The full variable domain, in which reference TRBV11-3 and TRBJ2-1 provide the parts outside the CDR3, is EAGVVQSPRYKIIEKKQPVAFWCNPISGHNTLYWYLQNLGQGPELLIRYENEEAVDDSQLPKDRFSAERLKGVDSTLKIQPAELGDSAVYLCASSTPWRASNSYNEQFFGPGTRLTVL.

The CDR3 region is CASTISFGQGLNYGYTF. The CDR3 bases are TGTGCCAGCACCATTTCTTTTGGACAGGGACTCAACTATGGCTACACCTTC. The chain is built from TRBV27 and TRBJ1-2; 8 bases fit TRBD1. Germline V gene lookup returns CDR1 MNHEY and CDR2 SMNVEV (reference sequence). V lost 7 bases, J lost 2 bases, and 15 bases stayed unmatched. The CDR3 has 17 amino acids.

Here the CDR3 reads CASSSLTSGRAYLHEQFF. CDR3 nucleotides: TGTGCCAGCAGTTCCCTGACTAGCGGGAGGGCTTATCTGCATGAGCAGTTCTTC. The J gene is TRBJ2-1, the V gene TRBV27; 14 nucleotides line up with TRBD2. Germline V lookup: CDR1 MNHEY, CDR2 SMNVEV (reference sequence). This CDR3 comprises 18 residues. V lost 4 bases and J lost 8; bases outside the gene matches: 13.

The V call is TRBV7-6, the J call TRBJ2-5, with TRBD2 matching over 11 bases. Per germline, CDR1 SGHVS and CDR2 FNYEAQ. Trimming cost V 1 base and J 9 bases; bases outside gene matches: 10. The CDR3 runs to 16 residues. CDR3 protein: CASSLVGTSGRVPQYF. For the CDR3, the DNA is TGTGCCAGCAGCTTAGTGGGGACTAGCGGACGGGTGCCCCAGTACTTC. Variable domain in full (rest from reference TRBV7-6 and TRBJ2-5): GAGVSQSPRYKVTKRGQDVALRCDPISGHVSLYWYRQALGQGPEFLTYFNYEAQQDKSGLPNDRFSAERPEGSISTLTIQRTEQRDSAMYRCASSLVGTSGRVPQYFGPGTRLLVL.

The chain recombines TRBV4-2 with TRBJ2-7, with TRBD2 matching over 7 bases. Germline trimming cut 6 bases from V and 3 bases from J; bases unmatched to any gene: 11. From germline, CDR1 is LGHNA and CDR2 YNFKEQ. This CDR3 has 15 residues. The CDR3 region is CASSLSGMALYEQYF. The CDR3 bases are TGTGCCAGCAGTCTAAGCGGGATGGCCCTCTACGAGCAGTACTTC.

V is TRBV28 and J is TRBJ2-2; 14 nucleotides align to TRBD2. Losses at the gene ends were 5 bases for V and 5 bases for J; bases not matched to a gene: 7. The CDR3 sequence is 17 residues long. The germline V gene has CDR1 MDHEN and CDR2 SYDVKM. Written as DNA, the CDR3 is TGTGCCAGCAGTCCGACTAGCGGGAGGGCTTATACCGGGGAGCTGTTTTTT. This sequence encodes CASSPTSGRAYTGELFF.

This sequence joins TRBV19 and TRBJ1-3, with D possibly matching TRBD1 (5 bases). CDR1 LNHDA and CDR2 SQIVND come from the germline V gene (reference sequence). V dropped 3 bases and J dropped 5 bases, with 11 bases sitting between them. The CDR3 consists of 14 residues. CDR3 region: CASSIGAGRNTIYF. In nucleotides, the CDR3 is TGTGCCAGTAGTATTGGGGCGGGACGAAACACCATATATTTT.

This chain connects TRBV10-1 to TRBJ1-2; possible D gene TRBD1, 6 bases. V gave up 4 bases and J gave up 5 bases, with 11 bases separating them. CDR3 length equals 13 residues. CDR1 and CDR2 (germline): WNHNN, SYGVQD (reference sequence). Written as DNA, the CDR3 is TGCGCCAGCAGTGGGACAGTGGAGTATGGCTACACCTTC. Protein: CASSGTVEYGYTF.

The CDR3 DNA reads as TGTGCCAGCAGGGAGGGTAATGAAAAACTGTTTTTT. Its protein is CASREGNEKLFF. The rearrangement uses TRBV28 and TRBJ1-4; the D is unclear. V was trimmed by 6 bases and J by 4 bases, leaving 6 bases between them. The germline gives CDR1 MDHEN, CDR2 SYDVKM. The CDR3 is 12 residues long.

The V call is TRBV5-1, the J call TRBJ1-2; D might be TRBD1 (6 bases). The CDR3 length is 15 residues. Germline V lookup: CDR1 SGHRS, CDR2 YFSETQ. The ends were cut back, 0 bases at V and 0 bases at J, with 9 bases in the middle. CDR3 residues: CASSLESGANYGYTF. CDR3 DNA: TGCGCCAGCAGCTTGGAATCAGGGGCTAACTATGGCTACACCTTC.

The V and J genes are TRBV27 and TRBJ2-2; maybe TRBD2 (5 bases). This CDR3 comprises 17 residues. V was pared by 5 bases and J by 4 bases, with 20 bases between. Per germline, CDR1 MNHEY and CDR2 SMNVEV (reference sequence). In DNA form, the CDR3 reads TGTGCCAGCAGTCCCCTGGAGGAACGCGTAAGCACCGGGGAGCTGTTTTTT. It translates to CASSPLEERVSTGELFF.

The genes are TRBV28 and TRBJ2-5; 9 positions agree with TRBD1. Germline V gives CDR1 MDHEN, CDR2 SYDVKM. Germline trimming cut 7 bases from V and 9 bases from J; bases unmatched to any gene: 12. The CDR3 spans 14 residues. The CDR3 spells CASKTRTGVGAQYF. The CDR3 DNA sequence: TGTGCCAGCAAGACCCGGACAGGGGTAGGGGCCCAGTACTTC.

The chain uses TRBV19 and TRBJ2-1; tentative D call: TRBD2 (6 bases). V was trimmed by 6 bases and J by 9 bases, leaving 18 bases between them. CDR3 length equals 14 residues. CDR1 is LNHDA, CDR2 SQIVND, per germline (reference sequence). The CDR3 loop is CASRRGVDRSEQFF. The CDR3 DNA reads TGTGCCAGTAGGCGCGGGGTAGACCGAAGTGAGCAGTTCTTC.

The V call is TRBV19, the J call TRBJ2-7; TRBD1 might be the D (5 bases). The germline gives CDR1 LNHDA, CDR2 SQIVND (reference sequence). CDR3 size: 13 residues. V was shortened by 3 bases and J by 4 bases, with 10 bases between the two germline ends. The CDR3 is CASSIQGQYEQYF. DNA for the CDR3: TGTGCCAGTAGTATCCAGGGCCAGTACGAGCAGTACTTC.

The chain uses TRBV2 and TRBJ1-1; 9 bases agree with TRBD1. CDR3 length: 18 amino acids. V dropped 4 bases and J dropped 4; count of bases not matched to a gene: 16. Germline V gives CDR1 SNHLY, CDR2 FYNNEI. The CDR3 loop is CASSAAGTGRSSSTEAFF. CDR3 in DNA: TGTGCCAGCAGTGCGGCGGGGACAGGGAGAAGTTCCAGCACTGAAGCTTTCTTT.

The chain has TRBV27 and TRBJ2-3, with D perhaps TRBD2 (6 bases). V dropped 10 bases and J dropped 4 bases, with 18 bases sitting between them. The germline V gene encodes CDR1 MNHEY and CDR2 SMNVEV (reference sequence). CDR3 length: 14 amino acids. CDR3 residues: CATHWSGVADTQYF. The CDR3 coding sequence is TGTGCCACCCACTGGTCGGGAGTGGCAGATACGCAGTATTTT.

The table lists this clone with a count of one. This chain links TRBV20-1 with TRBJ2-1; D remains unclear. Germline values: CDR1 DFQATT, CDR2 SNEGSKA (reference sequence). CDR3 length: 11 residues. CDR3 sequence (DNA): TGCAGCAGAAGCTCCTACAATGAGCAGTTCTTC. Translation: CSRSSYNEQFF.

The rearrangement uses TRBV28 and TRBJ2-7; TRBD1 aligns across 11 bases. With V trimmed by 10 bases and J by 5 bases, 7 bases remained unmatched. The CDR3 has 13 residues. CDR1 is MDHEN, CDR2 SYDVKM, per germline. The DNA for the CDR3 is TGTGCCATCCGGCGGGACAGGGGGAACGAGCAGTACTTC. Translated: CAIRRDRGNEQYF.

The CDR3 spells CASSEDSASYEQYF. In DNA, the CDR3 is TGCGCCAGCAGTGAGGACTCTGCCTCCTACGAGCAGTACTTC. V usage is TRBV10-1 and J usage is TRBJ2-7; D gene unclear. Trimming took off 2 bases at V and 0 bases at J, with 8 bases between the two ends. CDR1 is WNHNN, CDR2 SYGVQD, per germline (reference sequence). The CDR3 totals 14 residues.

The chain combines TRBV7-9 with TRBJ2-7; tentative D call: TRBD1 (7 bases). Germline values: CDR1 SEHNR, CDR2 FQNEAQ (reference sequence). There are 14 residues in the CDR3. Trimming removed 8 bases from V and 2 bases from J, with 16 bases in between. The CDR3 bases are TGTGCCAGCGGGGGGACAGACCTCCCCTACGAGCAGTACTTC. Encoded protein: CASGGTDLPYEQYF.

The chain carries TRBV7-9 and TRBJ2-2; D not resolved. The germline V and J ends were trimmed by 3 bases and 6 bases, with 5 bases remaining between them. Germline lookup yields CDR1 SEHNR and CDR2 FQNEAQ (reference sequence). The CDR3 extends over 12 amino acids. The CDR3 sequence: CASSFGPGELFF. Here the CDR3 DNA reads TGTGCCAGCAGCTTTGGGCCCGGGGAGCTGTTTTTT.

DNA for the CDR3: TGTGCCAGTAGTATAGTTGAGGCTGGGGCCAACGTCCTGACTTTC. Encoded protein: CASSIVEAGANVLTF. The gene calls are TRBV19 and TRBJ2-6; no clear D. The germline CDR1 and CDR2 sequences are LNHDA and SQIVND (reference sequence). V lost 1 base and J lost 2, with 6 bases in between. The CDR3 is 15 residues long.

Written as DNA, the CDR3 is TGTGCCAGCAGCCCTAGGACAGGCAGCTCCTACAATGAGCAGTTCTTC. It specifies CASSPRTGSSYNEQFF. The chain joins TRBV7-2 to TRBJ2-1; 7 bases are a match to TRBD1. The CDR3 length is 16 residues. The V gene's germline CDR1 is SGHTA and CDR2 FQGNSA. J was trimmed by 0 bases and V by 5 bases; bases with no gene match: 7. The full variable domain, its missing parts supplied by reference TRBV7-2 and TRBJ2-1, is GAGVSQSPSNKVTEKGKDVELRCDPISGHTALYWYRQSLGQGLEFLIYFQGNSAPDKSGLPSDRFSAERTGGSVSTLTIQRTQQEDSAVYLCASSPRTGSSYNEQFFGPGTRLTVL.

The chain combines TRBV10-2 with TRBJ2-5, with TRBD2 identical over 10 bases. Trimming at V came to 6 bases and at J to 7 bases, leaving 5 bases not matched to a gene. Germline V gives CDR1 WSHSY, CDR2 SAAADI. The CDR3 sequence is 13 residues long. The DNA of the CDR3 is TGCGCCAGCAGCGAGGAGCGGGAGGGGACCCAGTACTTC. Its translation: CASSEEREGTQYF.

This chain joins TRBV15 and TRBJ1-4, with D unresolved. Trimming cost V 4 bases and J 8 bases, with 14 bases left between them. This CDR3 spans 14 amino acids. CDR1 and CDR2 from the germline V gene are LNHNV and YYDKDF (reference sequence). The CDR3 sequence: CATSNGLVGEKLFF. CDR3 bases: TGTGCCACCAGCAACGGACTTGTCGGAGAAAAACTGTTTTTT. Filled out from reference TRBV15 and TRBJ1-4, the complete variable domain reads DAMVIQNPRYQVTQFGKPVTLSCSQTLNHNVMYWYQQKSSQAPKLLFHYYDKDFNNEADTPDNFQSRRPNTSFCFLDIRSPGLGDTAMYLCATSNGLVGEKLFFGSGTQLSVL.

The J gene is TRBJ2-1, the V gene TRBV7-9; tentatively, D is TRBD2 (6 bases). Trimming shortened V by 4 bases and J by 12 bases, and 22 bases separated the two germline ends. From germline, CDR1 is SEHNR and CDR2 FQNEAQ (reference sequence). The CDR3 loop spans 15 amino acids. The CDR3 reads CASSSETRGKVRQFF. CDR3 nucleotides: TGTGCCAGCAGCTCGGAAACGCGGGGTAAGGTTCGGCAGTTCTTC.